This T cell receptor (beta chain) was sequenced during a study of blood T cell repertoires in COVID-19. Overall study: The origin of the acute and convalescent COVID-19 samples was the United States, Italy and Spain. Sources were T cells, B-cell-depleted T cells, or PBMCs; the material itself was cDNA or gDNA.

The CDR3 length is 14 residues. Between the trimmed V and J ends, which lost 0 bases and 4 bases, there was a span of 10 bases. Germline V gene sequence: CDR1 SGHDT, CDR2 YYEEEE. This clone was seen a single time. Original processing methods: Amplifying reference gene primers gave estimates of nucleated cell counts. Generated by immunoSEQ multiplex PCR, the TCRdb table keeps only in-frame clones and is missing some. The V and J calls and clone size come from that table; D and trimming were worked out from the DNA. In the table there are about 160,000 clones, 85% to 95% of which are singletons. The V call is TRBV5-6, the J call TRBJ1-1; D remains unclear. The receptor's source is a woman aged 45 to 65 with acute or convalescent COVID-19. The sequenced material came from peripheral blood. CDR3 coding DNA: TGTGCCAGCAGCTTGGGGATTAGAGGCACTGAAGCTTTCTTT. Translation gives CASSLGIRGTEAFF.